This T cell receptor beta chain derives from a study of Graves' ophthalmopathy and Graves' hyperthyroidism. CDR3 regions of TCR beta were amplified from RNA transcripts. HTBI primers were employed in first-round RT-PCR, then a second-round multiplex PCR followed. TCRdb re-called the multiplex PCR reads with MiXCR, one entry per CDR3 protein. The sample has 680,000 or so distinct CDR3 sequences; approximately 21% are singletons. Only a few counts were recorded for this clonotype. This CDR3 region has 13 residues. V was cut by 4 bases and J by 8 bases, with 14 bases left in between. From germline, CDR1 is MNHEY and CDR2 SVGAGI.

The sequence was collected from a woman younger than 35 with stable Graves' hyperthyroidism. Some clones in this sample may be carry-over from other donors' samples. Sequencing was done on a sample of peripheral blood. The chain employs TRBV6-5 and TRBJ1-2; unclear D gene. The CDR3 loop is CASSFSGVGGYTF. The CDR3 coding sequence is TGTGCCAGCAGTTTTTCAGGAGTCGGGGGCTACACCTTC.